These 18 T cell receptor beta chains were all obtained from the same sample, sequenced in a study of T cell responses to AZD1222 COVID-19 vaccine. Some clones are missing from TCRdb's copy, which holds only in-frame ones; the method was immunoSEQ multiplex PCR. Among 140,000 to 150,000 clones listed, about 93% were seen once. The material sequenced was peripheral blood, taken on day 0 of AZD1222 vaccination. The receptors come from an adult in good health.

CDR3 amino acids: CSVVGQIRNTEAFF. For the CDR3, the DNA is TGCAGCGTCGTTGGACAGATACGGAACACTGAAGCTTTCTTT. The chain uses TRBV29-1 and TRBJ1-1; D is possibly TRBD1 (6 bases). The CDR3 length is 14 residues. The V end lost 6 bases, the J end lost 1 base, and 15 bases lay between the germline ends. Per germline, CDR1 SQVTM and CDR2 ANQGSEA. Looking up the rest from reference TRBV29-1 and TRBJ1-1 gives the full variable domain: SAVISQKPSRDICQRGTSLTIQCQVDSQVTMMFWYRQQPGQSLTLIATANQGSEATYESGFVIDKFPISRPNLTFSTLTVSNMSPEDSSIYLCSVVGQIRNTEAFFGQGTRLTVV.

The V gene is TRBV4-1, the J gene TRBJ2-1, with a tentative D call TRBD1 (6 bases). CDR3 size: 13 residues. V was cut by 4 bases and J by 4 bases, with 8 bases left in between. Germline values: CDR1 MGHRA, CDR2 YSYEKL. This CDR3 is CASSLRGYNEQFF. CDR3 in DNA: TGCGCCAGCAGCCTCAGGGGATACAATGAGCAGTTCTTC.

The CDR3 DNA follows: TGTGCCAGCAGCGCATCACAGGGGGCCAGCTACACCTTC. Translating it yields CASSASQGASYTF. V gene TRBV9 combines with J gene TRBJ1-2; 9 nucleotides align to TRBD1. The CDR3 is 13 residues long. The J segment lost 9 bases and the V segment lost 3 bases, leaving 6 bases of the junction unmatched. Per the germline V gene, CDR1 is SGDLS and CDR2 is YYNGEE.

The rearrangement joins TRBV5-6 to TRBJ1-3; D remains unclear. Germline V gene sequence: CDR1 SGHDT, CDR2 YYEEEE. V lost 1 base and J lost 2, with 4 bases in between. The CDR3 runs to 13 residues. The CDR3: CASSLSAGNTIYF. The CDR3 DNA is TGTGCCAGCAGCTTGTCCGCTGGAAACACCATATATTTT.

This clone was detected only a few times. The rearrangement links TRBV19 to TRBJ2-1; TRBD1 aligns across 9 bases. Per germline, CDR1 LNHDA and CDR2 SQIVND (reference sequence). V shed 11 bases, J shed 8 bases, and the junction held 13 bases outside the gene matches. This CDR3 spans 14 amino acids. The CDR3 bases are TGTGCCGGAAACCGGGACAGGGCGGTAGATGAGCAGTTCTTC. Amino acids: CAGNRDRAVDEQFF.

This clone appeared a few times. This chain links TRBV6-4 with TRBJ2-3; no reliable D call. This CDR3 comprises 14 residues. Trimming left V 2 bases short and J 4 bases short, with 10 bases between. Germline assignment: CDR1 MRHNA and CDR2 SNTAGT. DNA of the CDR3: TGTGCCAGCAGTGACAGTCCCGACTCAGATACGCAGTATTTT. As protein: CASSDSPDSDTQYF.

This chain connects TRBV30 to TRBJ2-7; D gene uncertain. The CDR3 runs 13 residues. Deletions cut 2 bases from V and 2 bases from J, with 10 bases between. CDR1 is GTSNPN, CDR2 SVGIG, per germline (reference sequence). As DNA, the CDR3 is TGTGCCTGGAGTAAAGGTTTTACCTACGAGCAGTACTTC. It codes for CAWSKGFTYEQYF. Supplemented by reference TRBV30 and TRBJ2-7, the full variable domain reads SQTIHQWPATLVQPVGSPLSLECTVEGTSNPNLYWYRQAAGRGLQLLFYSVGIGQISSEVPQNLSASRPQDRQFILSSKKLLLSDSGFYLCAWSKGFTYEQYFGPGTRLTVT.

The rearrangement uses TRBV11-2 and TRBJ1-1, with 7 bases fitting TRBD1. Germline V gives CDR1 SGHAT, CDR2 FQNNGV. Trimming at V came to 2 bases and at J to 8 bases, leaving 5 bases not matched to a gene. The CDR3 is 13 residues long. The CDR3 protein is CASSLSGQTEAFF. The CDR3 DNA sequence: TGTGCCAGCAGCTTATCGGGACAGACAGAAGCTTTCTTT.

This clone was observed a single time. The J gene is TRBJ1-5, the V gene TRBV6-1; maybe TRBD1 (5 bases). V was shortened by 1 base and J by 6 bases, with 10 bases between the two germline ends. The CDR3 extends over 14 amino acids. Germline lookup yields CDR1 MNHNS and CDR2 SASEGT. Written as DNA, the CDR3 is TGTGCCAGCAGTGAAGGGGGGGGTGGTCAGCCCCAGCATTTT. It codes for CASSEGGGGQPQHF.

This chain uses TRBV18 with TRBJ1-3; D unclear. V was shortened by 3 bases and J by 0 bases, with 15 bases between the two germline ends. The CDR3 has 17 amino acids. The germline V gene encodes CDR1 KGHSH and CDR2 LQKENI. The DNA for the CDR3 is TGTGCCAGCTCACCCCGGGAGGGCCCCGACTCTGGAAACACCATATATTTT. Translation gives CASSPREGPDSGNTIYF.

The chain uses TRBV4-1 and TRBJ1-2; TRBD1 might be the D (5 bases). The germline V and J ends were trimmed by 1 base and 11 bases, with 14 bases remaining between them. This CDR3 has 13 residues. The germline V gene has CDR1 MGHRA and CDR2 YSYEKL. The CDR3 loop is CASSQVGQGGYTF. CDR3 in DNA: TGCGCCAGCAGCCAAGTGGGCCAGGGAGGTTACACCTTC.

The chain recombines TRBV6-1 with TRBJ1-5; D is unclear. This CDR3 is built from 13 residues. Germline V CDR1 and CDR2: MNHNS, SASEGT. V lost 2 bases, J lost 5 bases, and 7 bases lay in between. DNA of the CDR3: TGTGCCAGCAGTGAATCTGCCGATCAGCCCCAGCATTTT. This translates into CASSESADQPQHF.

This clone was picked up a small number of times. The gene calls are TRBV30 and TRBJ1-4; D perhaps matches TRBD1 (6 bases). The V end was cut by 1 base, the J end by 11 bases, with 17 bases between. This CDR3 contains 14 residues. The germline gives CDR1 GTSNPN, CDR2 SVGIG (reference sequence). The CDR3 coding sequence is TGTGCCTGGAGTGCCTACAGGGACCTTAAGAAACTGTTTTTT. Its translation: CAWSAYRDLKKLFF. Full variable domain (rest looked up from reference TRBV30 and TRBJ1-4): SQTIHQWPATLVQPVGSPLSLECTVEGTSNPNLYWYRQAAGRGLQLLFYSVGIGQISSEVPQNLSASRPQDRQFILSSKKLLLSDSGFYLCAWSAYRDLKKLFFGSGTQLSVL.

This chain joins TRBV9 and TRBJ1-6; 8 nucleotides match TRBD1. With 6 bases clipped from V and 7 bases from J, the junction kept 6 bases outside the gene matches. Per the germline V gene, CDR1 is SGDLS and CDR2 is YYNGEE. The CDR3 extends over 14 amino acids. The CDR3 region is CASNRGGQNSPLHF. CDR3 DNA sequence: TGTGCCAGCAACAGGGGGGGACAAAATTCACCCCTCCACTTT.

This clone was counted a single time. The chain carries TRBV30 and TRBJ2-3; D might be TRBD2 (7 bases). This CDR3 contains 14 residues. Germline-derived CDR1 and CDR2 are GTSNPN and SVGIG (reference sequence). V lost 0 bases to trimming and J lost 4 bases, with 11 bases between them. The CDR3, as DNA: TGTGCCTGGAGTGTAGGGGGGGGGTCAGATACGCAGTATTTT. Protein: CAWSVGGGSDTQYF.

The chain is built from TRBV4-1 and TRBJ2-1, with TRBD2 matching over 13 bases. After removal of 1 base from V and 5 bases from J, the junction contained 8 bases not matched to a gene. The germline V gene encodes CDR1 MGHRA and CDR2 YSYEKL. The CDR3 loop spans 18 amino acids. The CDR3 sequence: CASSQGGLAGSGNNEQFF. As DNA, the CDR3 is TGCGCCAGCAGCCAAGGGGGACTAGCGGGGAGTGGCAACAATGAGCAGTTCTTC.

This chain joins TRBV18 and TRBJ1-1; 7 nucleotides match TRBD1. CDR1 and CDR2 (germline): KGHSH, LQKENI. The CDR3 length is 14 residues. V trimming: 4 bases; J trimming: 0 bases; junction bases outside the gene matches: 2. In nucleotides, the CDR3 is TGTGCCAGCTCACGTACAGGGGTGAACACTGAAGCTTTCTTT. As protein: CASSRTGVNTEAFF.

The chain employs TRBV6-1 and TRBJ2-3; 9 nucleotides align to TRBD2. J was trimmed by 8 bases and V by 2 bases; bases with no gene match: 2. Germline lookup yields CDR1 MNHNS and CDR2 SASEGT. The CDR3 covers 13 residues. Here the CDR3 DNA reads TGTGCCAGCAGTGAACTAGCGGGAACTACGCAGTATTTT. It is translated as CASSELAGTTQYF.